Below are 30 T cell receptor beta chains sequenced from a single sample in a study of blood T cell repertoires in COVID-19. TCRdb's table, derived via immunoSEQ multiplex PCR, lists solely in-frame clones and lacks some. The data show more than 350,000 clones, with more than 80% seen just once and roughly 0.99% held by the top ten. The sample taken for sequencing was PBMCs or T cells enriched from blood (not recorded which). The receptors stem from a man between 18 and 29 years old who had recovered from COVID-19.

The V gene is TRBV7-9, the J gene TRBJ1-6, with 9 bases that match TRBD1. The trim removed 3 bases at V and 10 bases at J, leaving 4 bases unmatched. This CDR3 is built from 14 residues. CDR1 is SEHNR and CDR2 is FQNEAQ in the germline V gene (reference sequence). This CDR3 reads CASSLGQGWSPLHF. CDR3 coding DNA: TGTGCCAGCAGCTTGGGACAGGGATGGTCACCCCTCCACTTT.

Points on this clone: The same CDR3 arises from other DNA sequences in this sample as well. The rearrangement uses TRBV7-9 and TRBJ1-2; 7 positions match TRBD1. This CDR3 comprises 14 residues. Per germline, CDR1 SEHNR and CDR2 FQNEAQ (reference sequence). Unmatched junction bases numbered 3, after V lost 1 base and J lost 4 bases. CDR3 region: CASSLGGTAYGYTF. The CDR3 region has the DNA TGTGCCAGCAGCTTAGGGGGGACAGCCTATGGCTACACCTTC.

This chain connects TRBV7-7 to TRBJ2-2; D is possibly TRBD1 (6 bases). This CDR3 is 14 amino acids long. The V gene lost 2 bases and the J gene lost 4 bases, with 8 bases spanning the gap. Per the germline V gene, CDR1 is SSHAT and CDR2 is FNYEAQ (reference sequence). CDR3 region: CASSLTGITGELFF. The CDR3 nucleotides read TGTGCCAGCAGCTTAACAGGGATCACCGGGGAGCTGTTTTTT.

This chain links TRBV10-3 with TRBJ2-3; 7 bases map to TRBD2. Germline-derived CDR1 and CDR2 are ENHRY and SYGVKD. The CDR3 extends over 17 amino acids. The junction had 17 bases not matched to a gene; V was cut back by 6 bases and J by 5 bases. This CDR3 reads CAISGALAVEQGDTQYF. CDR3 bases: TGTGCCATCAGCGGGGCCCTAGCGGTCGAACAAGGAGATACGCAGTATTTT.

CDR3 in amino acids: CSVESTSGRVSYNEQFF. The CDR3, as DNA: TGCAGCGTTGAATCCACTAGCGGGCGAGTCTCCTACAATGAGCAGTTCTTC. This chain uses TRBV29-1 with TRBJ2-1; 9 nucleotides match TRBD2. After removal of 2 bases from V and 0 bases from J, the junction contained 8 bases not matched to a gene. Germline V gene data show CDR1 as SQVTM and CDR2 as ANQGSEA. This CDR3 is 17 amino acids long.

This clone was detected only once. The rearrangement uses TRBV7-8 and TRBJ1-1, with D maybe TRBD1 (5 bases). This CDR3 is 13 amino acids long. Trimming pared 2 bases from V and 11 bases from J, leaving 15 bases between. CDR1 and CDR2 from the germline V gene are SGHVS and FQNEAQ. This chain's CDR3 is CASSLLQTDGAFF. The CDR3 region has the DNA TGTGCCAGCAGCTTACTACAGACAGACGGGGCTTTCTTT.

The rearrangement uses TRBV19 and TRBJ1-1; D possibly corresponds to TRBD1 (5 bases). Germline loops: CDR1 LNHDA, CDR2 SQIVND (reference sequence). The CDR3 length is 14 residues. V lost 4 bases, J lost 4 bases, and 13 bases lay in between. The CDR3 region has the DNA TGTGCCAGTAGTAATGGGGGGGGAAGCACTGAAGCTTTCTTT. Translated: CASSNGGGSTEAFF.

The chain combines TRBV7-9 with TRBJ1-4; D is unclear. In germline, CDR1 is SEHNR, CDR2 FQNEAQ (reference sequence). This CDR3 comprises 15 residues. Trimming cost V 3 bases and J 4 bases, with 12 bases left between them. In DNA form, the CDR3 reads TGTGCCAGCAGCTTGTTGGGCATGATTAATGAAAAACTGTTTTTT. Protein: CASSLLGMINEKLFF.

The chain has TRBV28 and TRBJ1-5, with D possibly being TRBD1 (6 bases). The CDR3 length is 15 residues. Germline V gives CDR1 MDHEN, CDR2 SYDVKM. The V end was cut by 4 bases, the J end by 3 bases, with 13 bases between. The CDR3, as DNA: TGTGCCAGCAGTTCCCCAGGGGCCTCCAATCAGCCCCAGCATTTT. Protein: CASSSPGASNQPQHF.

A word on this clone: The sample contains more than one DNA sequence encoding this CDR3. V gene TRBV9 combines with J gene TRBJ2-5; no definite D call. The length of the CDR3 is 13 residues. Germline CDR1 is SGDLS and CDR2 is YYNGEE. V was trimmed by 0 bases and J by 4 bases, leaving 7 bases between them. The CDR3 DNA is TGTGCCAGCAGCGTAGGAGGTGGAGAGACCCAGTACTTC. It specifies CASSVGGGETQYF. The complete variable domain, with remaining parts taken from reference TRBV9 and TRBJ2-5, reads DSGVTQTPKHLITATGQRVTLRCSPRSGDLSVYWYQQSLDQGLQFLIQYYNGEERAKGNILERFSAQQFPDLHSELNLSSLELGDSALYFCASSVGGGETQYFGPGTRLLVL.

The chain couples TRBV9 to TRBJ1-6, with 7 bases aligning to TRBD1. The CDR3 has 14 residues. Germline assignment: CDR1 SGDLS and CDR2 YYNGEE. The V gene end was trimmed by 3 bases and the J gene end by 10 bases; junction bases not matched to a gene: 7. The CDR3 here is CASSGQGFRSPLHF. In DNA form, the CDR3 reads TGTGCCAGCAGCGGACAGGGTTTTCGGTCACCCCTCCACTTT. Combining the CDR3 with reference TRBV9 and TRBJ1-6 gives the whole variable domain DSGVTQTPKHLITATGQRVTLRCSPRSGDLSVYWYQQSLDQGLQFLIQYYNGEERAKGNILERFSAQQFPDLHSELNLSSLELGDSALYFCASSGQGFRSPLHFGNGTRLTVT.

This sequence joins TRBV5-1 and TRBJ2-1, with 8 bases matching TRBD1. Trimming removed 6 bases from V and 0 bases from J; junction bases left unmatched: 5. Germline V gene data show CDR1 as SGHRS and CDR2 as YFSETQ. The CDR3 is 15 residues long. In DNA form, the CDR3 reads TGCGCCAGCACCGCCGGGACAGGCTCCTACAATGAGCAGTTCTTC. It is translated as CASTAGTGSYNEQFF.

This clone was recorded only once. This chain links TRBV13 with TRBJ1-3; D perhaps matches TRBD1 (5 bases). Germline values: CDR1 PRHDT, CDR2 FYEKMQ (reference sequence). The length of the CDR3 is 16 residues. Deletions cut 4 bases from V and 0 bases from J, with 13 bases between. The CDR3 DNA follows: TGTGCCAGCAGCTCGAATACAGGATTCTCTGGAAACACCATATATTTT. This translates into CASSSNTGFSGNTIYF.

V is TRBV27 and J is TRBJ1-2, with TRBD1 identical over 9 bases. Trimming cost V 2 bases and J 6 bases; bases outside gene matches: 4. Per the germline V gene, CDR1 is MNHEY and CDR2 is SMNVEV (reference sequence). This CDR3 has 14 amino acids. The CDR3 coding sequence is TGTGCCAGCAGTTTAGGGACAGGGAGGGATGGCTACACCTTC. This sequence encodes CASSLGTGRDGYTF.

J is TRBJ2-7 and V is TRBV27; the match to TRBD1 covers 10 bases. Germline trimming cut 4 bases from V and 0 bases from J; bases unmatched to any gene: 6. This CDR3 region has 16 residues. The V gene's germline CDR1 is MNHEY and CDR2 SMNVEV (reference sequence). The CDR3 DNA follows: TGTGCCAGCAGTTCGAGATGGGACAGGGGCTCCTACGAGCAGTACTTC. Amino acid sequence: CASSSRWDRGSYEQYF.

V usage is TRBV6-1 and J usage is TRBJ1-5, with TRBD1 as a possible D gene (6 bases). The CDR3 spans 20 residues. V was cut by 0 bases and J by 2 bases, with 23 bases left in between. Germline-derived CDR1 and CDR2 are MNHNS and SASEGT. CDR3 nucleotide sequence: TGTGCCAGCAGTGAAGCAATAGGGGGGGGGAAAGCAGGCGGCAATCAGCCCCAGCATTTT. Translated, it gives CASSEAIGGGKAGGNQPQHF.

Points on this clone: Other DNA sequences in the sample encode the same CDR3. The chain employs TRBV28 and TRBJ1-6; 8 bases are a match to TRBD1. V lost 9 bases and J lost 7; bases outside the gene matches: 2. Germline V lookup: CDR1 MDHEN, CDR2 SYDVKM. This CDR3 comprises 12 residues. CDR3 region: CASRQGNSPLHF. The CDR3 DNA follows: TGTGCCAGTCGACAGGGGAATTCACCCCTCCACTTT.

The CDR3 bases are TGTGCCAGCAGTTTAGGGCAGCGGAGCTCCTACGAGCAGTACTTC. As protein: CASSLGQRSSYEQYF. The chain combines TRBV28 with TRBJ2-7; perhaps TRBD2 as D (5 bases). The germline V gene encodes CDR1 MDHEN and CDR2 SYDVKM. Trimming removed 2 bases from V and 0 bases from J, with 11 bases in between. The CDR3 loop spans 15 amino acids.

The gene calls are TRBV27 and TRBJ2-7; a possible D gene is TRBD1 (6 bases). V dropped 6 bases and J dropped 3 bases, with 15 bases sitting between them. The CDR3 has 14 residues. Germline V gene sequence: CDR1 MNHEY, CDR2 SMNVEV (reference sequence). The DNA of the CDR3 is TGTGCCAGCAGCCGCGTGAGAGGGGGCTACGAGCAGTACTTC. Translation gives CASSRVRGGYEQYF.

This chain uses TRBV27 with TRBJ1-5; D gene unclear. The germline V and J ends were trimmed by 5 bases and 0 bases, with 23 bases remaining between them. CDR3 length equals 19 residues. Germline V CDR1 and CDR2: MNHEY, SMNVEV (reference sequence). The CDR3 sequence is CASSPIALTELNSNQPQHF. For the CDR3, the DNA is TGTGCCAGCAGTCCCATCGCCCTTACAGAATTGAATAGCAATCAGCCCCAGCATTTT.

The V call is TRBV5-1, the J call TRBJ1-4, with 8 bases fitting TRBD1. V dropped 7 bases and J dropped 0; count of bases not matched to a gene: 5. The CDR3 contains 15 residues. Germline loops: CDR1 SGHRS, CDR2 YFSETQ. The CDR3 sequence: CASQPGGATNEKLFF. CDR3 DNA sequence: TGCGCCAGCCAGCCAGGGGGCGCAACTAATGAAAAACTGTTTTTT.

V is TRBV28 and J is TRBJ2-7; D might be TRBD2 (5 bases). V lost 2 bases and J lost 4, with 9 bases in between. The CDR3 totals 13 residues. Germline values: CDR1 MDHEN, CDR2 SYDVKM. CDR3 bases: TGTGCCAGCAGTTTACTGGGCGGGTACGAGCAGTACTTC. Encoded protein: CASSLLGGYEQYF.

The sample holds one count of this clone. This chain uses TRBV11-2 with TRBJ2-1; a weak D match, TRBD2 (6 bases). CDR1 is SGHAT and CDR2 is FQNNGV in the germline V gene. The CDR3 covers 14 residues. The germline V and J ends were trimmed by 11 bases and 7 bases, with 21 bases remaining between them. CDR3 sequence (DNA): TGTGCCGCTGGGGACTTTGATATCCTAAATGAGCAGTTCTTC. Translated, it gives CAAGDFDILNEQFF.

This clone was counted between two and nine times. The gene calls are TRBV7-2 and TRBJ1-5; TRBD1 might be the D (5 bases). The CDR3 has 15 amino acids. CDR1 and CDR2 from the germline V gene are SGHTA and FQGNSA. Trimming left V 5 bases short and J 1 base short, with 12 bases between. CDR3: CASSPLRGSNQPQHF. The CDR3 DNA is TGTGCCAGCAGCCCATTACGGGGGAGCAATCAGCCCCAGCATTTT.

V is TRBV27 and J is TRBJ2-1; 12 bases line up with TRBD2. The CDR3 extends over 18 amino acids. J gave up 3 bases and V 4 bases, and 10 bases lay outside the gene matches. Germline values: CDR1 MNHEY, CDR2 SMNVEV (reference sequence). The CDR3 sequence: CASSSAPGTSGFYNEQFF. CDR3 in DNA: TGTGCCAGCAGTTCCGCCCCCGGGACTAGCGGGTTCTACAATGAGCAGTTCTTC.

The chain couples TRBV14 to TRBJ2-1; TRBD1 is a possible D gene (6 bases). The V end lost 5 bases, the J end lost 6 bases, and 17 bases lay between the germline ends. The CDR3 spans 15 residues. The germline V gene has CDR1 SGHDN and CDR2 FVKESK. The DNA of the CDR3 is TGTGCCAGCAGCGAAAAACGGGACACTTTCAATGAGCAGTTCTTC. As protein: CASSEKRDTFNEQFF.

The rearrangement joins TRBV13 to TRBJ2-1; 12 bases fit TRBD1. The germline V gene has CDR1 PRHDT and CDR2 FYEKMQ (reference sequence). V lost 4 bases and J lost 6; bases outside the gene matches: 7. This CDR3 comprises 16 residues. The CDR3 DNA follows: TGTGCCAGCAGCTCGCGGGACAGGGGGCGATCCAATGAGCAGTTCTTC. Residues: CASSSRDRGRSNEQFF.

The chain carries TRBV24-1 and TRBJ2-7, with D perhaps matching TRBD2 (7 bases). Deletions cut 7 bases from V and 3 bases from J, with 12 bases between. The CDR3 extends over 13 amino acids. Germline V CDR1 and CDR2: KGHDR, SFDVKD. In DNA form, the CDR3 reads TGTGCCACCAGGGGGGGGCCAAACTACGAGCAGTACTTC. This codes for CATRGGPNYEQYF.

V gene TRBV15 combines with J gene TRBJ2-5; tentative D call: TRBD2 (6 bases). This CDR3 has 12 residues. CDR1 LNHNV and CDR2 YYDKDF come from the germline V gene (reference sequence). Trimming took 9 bases from V and 2 from J, leaving 10 bases between them. For the CDR3, the DNA is TGTGCCACGGAGGGTACTCAAGAGACCCAGTACTTC. This gives the protein CATEGTQETQYF.

This clone has a handful of counts. This sequence joins TRBV7-2 and TRBJ1-5; TRBD1 matches at 10 bases. Germline CDR1 is SGHTA and CDR2 is FQGNSA. This CDR3 contains 14 residues. V lost 5 bases, J lost 4 bases, and 2 bases stayed unmatched. CDR3 DNA: TGTGCCAGCAGCGCGGGACAGGGGAATCAGCCCCAGCATTTT. It codes for CASSAGQGNQPQHF. Full variable domain (missing parts from reference TRBV7-2 and TRBJ1-5): GAGVSQSPSNKVTEKGKDVELRCDPISGHTALYWYRQSLGQGLEFLIYFQGNSAPDKSGLPSDRFSAERTGGSVSTLTIQRTQQEDSAVYLCASSAGQGNQPQHFGDGTRLSIL.